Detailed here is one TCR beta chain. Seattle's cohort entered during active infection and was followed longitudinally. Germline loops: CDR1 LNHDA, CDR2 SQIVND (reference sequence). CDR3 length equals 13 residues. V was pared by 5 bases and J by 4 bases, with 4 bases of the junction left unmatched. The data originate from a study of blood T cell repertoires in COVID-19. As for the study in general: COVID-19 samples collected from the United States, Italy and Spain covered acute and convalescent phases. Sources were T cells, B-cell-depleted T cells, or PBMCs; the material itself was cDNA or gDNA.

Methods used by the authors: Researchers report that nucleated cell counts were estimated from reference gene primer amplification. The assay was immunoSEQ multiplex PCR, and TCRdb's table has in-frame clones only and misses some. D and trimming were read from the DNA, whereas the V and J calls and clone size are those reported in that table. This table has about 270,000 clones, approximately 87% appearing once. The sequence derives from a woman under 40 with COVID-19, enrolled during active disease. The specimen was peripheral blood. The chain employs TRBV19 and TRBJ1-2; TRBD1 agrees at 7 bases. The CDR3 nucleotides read TGTGCCAGTAGTTGGGACAGCGGCTATGGCTACACCTTC. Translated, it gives CASSWDSGYGYTF.